The rows below give T cell receptor beta chains drawn from one sample of a study of blood T cell repertoires in COVID-19. TCRdb keeps only in-frame clones here, not all; method: immunoSEQ multiplex PCR. This table has around 88,000 clones, about 85% appearing once. The material sequenced was peripheral blood. These receptors originate from a man between 60 and 75 years old with acute or convalescent COVID-19. CDR3s include the opening cysteine and the closing phenylalanine or tryptophan. Fields, in order: J gene, clone size, D gene, V gene, CDR3 DNA, CDR3 protein. D genes are given only for firm matches. Clone size is shown for a subset of rows, as once, few, many or a class of expanded clone.

J gene: TRBJ2-7
clone size: .
D gene: TRBD2
V gene: TRBV7-2
CDR3 DNA: TGTGCCAGCAGCTTAAGCCGGACTAGCGGGAGCTACGAGCAGTACTTC
CDR3 protein: CASSLSRTSGSYEQYF

J gene: TRBJ2-2
clone size: .
D gene: .
V gene: TRBV9
CDR3 DNA: TGTGCCAGCAGGCAGGGTCCGAACACCGGGGAGCTGTTTTTT
CDR3 protein: CASRQGPNTGELFF

J gene: TRBJ2-4
clone size: .
D gene: TRBD2
V gene: TRBV6-2/TRBV6-3
CDR3 DNA: TGTGCCAGCAGTTACTGGCTAGCGGGGGCTTCTAAAAACATTCAGTACTTC
CDR3 protein: CASSYWLAGASKNIQYF

J gene: TRBJ2-7
clone size: many
D gene: TRBD2
V gene: TRBV27
CDR3 DNA: TGTGCCAGCAGTTTTTTAGCTAGCGGGAGTAGGTACGAGCAGTACTTC
CDR3 protein: CASSFLASGSRYEQYF

J gene: TRBJ1-1
clone size: .
D gene: .
V gene: TRBV6-4
CDR3 DNA: TGTGCCAGCAGTGCCCGAAGGGGGTATGACACTGAAGCTTTCTTT
CDR3 protein: CASSARRGYDTEAFF

J gene: TRBJ1-4
clone size: .
D gene: TRBD1
V gene: TRBV12-5
CDR3 DNA: TGTGCTAGTGGGCAGGGACAGGGTCGGGATGAAAAACTGTTTTTT
CDR3 protein: CASGQGQGRDEKLFF

J gene: TRBJ1-1
clone size: .
D gene: TRBD1
V gene: TRBV11-2
CDR3 DNA: TGTGCCAGCAGCCCCAATACAGGGGTTCGGGCTGAAGCTTTCTTT
CDR3 protein: CASSPNTGVRAEAFF

J gene: TRBJ2-1
clone size: .
D gene: TRBD1
V gene: TRBV18
CDR3 DNA: TGTGCCAGCTCACCTAGGACAGGGCGGAATGAGCAGTTCTTC
CDR3 protein: CASSPRTGRNEQFF

J gene: TRBJ2-7
clone size: .
D gene: .
V gene: TRBV19
CDR3 DNA: TGTGCCAGTAGTAACGATGGATTACAGGGGCAGTACTTC
CDR3 protein: CASSNDGLQGQYF

J gene: TRBJ2-1
clone size: .
D gene: TRBD2
V gene: TRBV7-2
CDR3 DNA: TGTGCCAGCAGCCGGACTAGCGGGATGGGTGAGCAGTTCTTC
CDR3 protein: CASSRTSGMGEQFF

J gene: TRBJ2-1
clone size: .
D gene: TRBD1
V gene: TRBV5-6
CDR3 DNA: TGTGCCAGCAGCTTGGAGACAGGGTACAATGAGCAGTTCTTC
CDR3 protein: CASSLETGYNEQFF

J gene: TRBJ2-1
clone size: .
D gene: .
V gene: TRBV11-3
CDR3 DNA: TGTGCCAGCAGCTTAGTTGGGCTCTGGGGGGTCAATGAGCAGTTCTTC
CDR3 protein: CASSLVGLWGVNEQFF

J gene: TRBJ1-6
clone size: .
D gene: .
V gene: TRBV25-1
CDR3 DNA: TGTGCCAGCAGTGAGATACGGGGCTATAATTCACCCCTCCACTTT
CDR3 protein: CASSEIRGYNSPLHF

J gene: TRBJ2-1
clone size: .
D gene: .
V gene: TRBV15
CDR3 DNA: TGTGCCACCAGCAGTAGCGAAACCTACAATGAGCAGTTCTTC
CDR3 protein: CATSSSETYNEQFF

J gene: TRBJ1-4
clone size: .
D gene: .
V gene: TRBV28
CDR3 DNA: TGTGCCAGCAGTTTTCAGGGAACTAATGAAAAACTGTTTTTT
CDR3 protein: CASSFQGTNEKLFF

J gene: TRBJ1-2
clone size: .
D gene: .
V gene: TRBV1
CDR3 DNA: TGCACCCCCCGGGCGCGGGTGGGCTATGGCTACACCTTC
CDR3 protein: CTPRARVGYGYTF

J gene: TRBJ2-1
clone size: .
D gene: TRBD2
V gene: TRBV19
CDR3 DNA: TGTGCCAGTAGTACACGGGCGGGGGGGCCCAATGAGCAGTTCTTC
CDR3 protein: CASSTRAGGPNEQFF

J gene: TRBJ2-1
clone size: .
D gene: .
V gene: TRBV5-1
CDR3 DNA: TGCGCCAGCAACTTGGTCGTCTCCTACAATGAGCAGTTCTTC
CDR3 protein: CASNLVVSYNEQFF

J gene: TRBJ2-1
clone size: .
D gene: TRBD1
V gene: TRBV7-3
CDR3 DNA: TGTGCCAGCAGCCCTAGGTCTCCAGGGGGCTCCTACAATGAGCAGTTCTTC
CDR3 protein: CASSPRSPGGSYNEQFF

J gene: TRBJ1-2
clone size: .
D gene: TRBD1
V gene: TRBV28
CDR3 DNA: TGTGCCAGCACACCAAGGGACAGGCCCTTATATGGCTACACCTTC
CDR3 protein: CASTPRDRPLYGYTF

J gene: TRBJ2-1
clone size: few
D gene: TRBD2
V gene: TRBV11-2
CDR3 DNA: TGTGCCAGCAGCTTGAGCGGGAGGGCCGGGTTAGGTGAGCAGTTCTTC
CDR3 protein: CASSLSGRAGLGEQFF

J gene: TRBJ1-2
clone size: once
D gene: .
V gene: TRBV7-6
CDR3 DNA: TGTGCCAGCAGCTTAGAACCCCACGGGACTCCAGACACCTTC
CDR3 protein: CASSLEPHGTPDTF

J gene: TRBJ1-5
clone size: .
D gene: TRBD1
V gene: TRBV7-2
CDR3 DNA: TGTGCCAGCAGCCGGGACAGTCAAGGTCAGCCCCAGCATTTT
CDR3 protein: CASSRDSQGQPQHF

J gene: TRBJ2-3
clone size: .
D gene: .
V gene: TRBV15
CDR3 DNA: TGTGCCACCAGCAGAGGGGCAGCCCGCGCCACAGATACGCAGTATTTT
CDR3 protein: CATSRGAARATDTQYF

J gene: TRBJ2-3
clone size: few
D gene: .
V gene: TRBV30
CDR3 DNA: TGTGCCTGGAGCGACGAGGAGACGCAGTATTTT
CDR3 protein: CAWSDEETQYF

J gene: TRBJ2-3
clone size: once
D gene: .
V gene: TRBV24-1
CDR3 DNA: TGTGCCACCAGTGTAGGGACTCGTTCCACAGATACGCAGTATTTT
CDR3 protein: CATSVGTRSTDTQYF

J gene: TRBJ2-7
clone size: .
D gene: TRBD2
V gene: TRBV7-8
CDR3 DNA: TGTGCCAGCAGCGGCGGACTAGCGGGTAGAGTTTACGAGCAGTACTTC
CDR3 protein: CASSGGLAGRVYEQYF

J gene: TRBJ2-4
clone size: .
D gene: TRBD2
V gene: TRBV30
CDR3 DNA: TGTGCCTGCAAAACTAGCGGGGGGGCCAACATTCAGTACTTC
CDR3 protein: CACKTSGGANIQYF

J gene: TRBJ1-5
clone size: few
D gene: .
V gene: TRBV18
CDR3 DNA: TGTGCCAGCTCCCGCAGGGATCCACGAGGCAATCAGCCCCAGCATTTT
CDR3 protein: CASSRRDPRGNQPQHF

J gene: TRBJ1-5
clone size: .
D gene: .
V gene: TRBV24-1
CDR3 DNA: TGTGCCACCAGTGACCAGGACAGCGATAGCAATCAGCCCCAGCATTTT
CDR3 protein: CATSDQDSDSNQPQHF

J gene: TRBJ2-7
clone size: .
D gene: .
V gene: TRBV6-5
CDR3 DNA: TGTGCCAGCAGTTACTCCCAGGTACTCTTGGAGCAGTACTTC
CDR3 protein: CASSYSQVLLEQYF

J gene: TRBJ2-7
clone size: .
D gene: .
V gene: TRBV9
CDR3 DNA: TGTGCCAGCAGCCGAAATCCCGGGAACTACGAGCAGTACTTC
CDR3 protein: CASSRNPGNYEQYF

J gene: TRBJ2-1
clone size: .
D gene: .
V gene: TRBV15
CDR3 DNA: TGTGCCACCAGCAGAGATGATGGGGGGGCTGAAATCAGTTCCTACAATGAGCAGTTCTTC
CDR3 protein: CATSRDDGGAEISSYNEQFF

J gene: TRBJ1-4
clone size: .
D gene: .
V gene: TRBV7-2
CDR3 DNA: TGTGCCAGCAGCTTGAGACAGGTTGCAACTAATGAAAAACTGTTTTTT
CDR3 protein: CASSLRQVATNEKLFF

J gene: TRBJ2-1
clone size: .
D gene: TRBD1
V gene: TRBV27
CDR3 DNA: TGTGCCAGCAGTCACCTCACCGGGACAGGGCATCTGAATGGACAGAACAATGAGCAGTTCTTC
CDR3 protein: CASSHLTGTGHLNGQNNEQFF

J gene: TRBJ2-3
clone size: few
D gene: TRBD2
V gene: TRBV7-3
CDR3 DNA: TGTGCCAGCAGAGATGGACTAGCGGGAGCGGCAGATACGCAGTATTTT
CDR3 protein: CASRDGLAGAADTQYF

J gene: TRBJ1-5
clone size: .
D gene: TRBD1
V gene: TRBV6-2/TRBV6-3
CDR3 DNA: TGTGCCAGCAGTTACTGGGGACAGGGCAATCAGCCCCAGCATTTT
CDR3 protein: CASSYWGQGNQPQHF

J gene: TRBJ2-2
clone size: once
D gene: .
V gene: TRBV7-8
CDR3 DNA: TGTGCCAGCAGCTCGGGACAAGGGAAGGGAACCGGGGAGCTGTTTTTT
CDR3 protein: CASSSGQGKGTGELFF

J gene: TRBJ2-3
clone size: .
D gene: TRBD1
V gene: TRBV5-4
CDR3 DNA: TGTGCCAGCAGCCGGGACAGAGTCACAGATACGCAGTATTTT
CDR3 protein: CASSRDRVTDTQYF

J gene: TRBJ1-6
clone size: once
D gene: .
V gene: TRBV5-5
CDR3 DNA: TGTGCCAGCAGCCCTAAGGGAGGCGGATCACCCCTCCACTTT
CDR3 protein: CASSPKGGGSPLHF

J gene: TRBJ2-7
clone size: .
D gene: .
V gene: TRBV21-1
CDR3 DNA: TGTGCCAGCAGCAAACCGGGACTCGAGTACGAGCAGTACTTC
CDR3 protein: CASSKPGLEYEQYF

J gene: TRBJ2-5
clone size: .
D gene: TRBD2
V gene: TRBV9
CDR3 DNA: TGTGCCAGCAGCGTAGGCGGGAGGCAAGAGACCCAGTACTTC
CDR3 protein: CASSVGGRQETQYF

J gene: TRBJ1-3
clone size: .
D gene: TRBD1
V gene: TRBV11-2
CDR3 DNA: TGTGCCAGCAGCGTGACAGGGGCTGGAAACACCATATATTTT
CDR3 protein: CASSVTGAGNTIYF

J gene: TRBJ1-2
clone size: .
D gene: .
V gene: TRBV29-1
CDR3 DNA: TGCAGCGTTGGGACAGTCCGTGGCTACACCTTC
CDR3 protein: CSVGTVRGYTF

J gene: TRBJ2-6
clone size: once
D gene: .
V gene: TRBV11-3
CDR3 DNA: TGTGCCACCCGAGTCTCTGGGGCCAACGTCCTGACTTTC
CDR3 protein: CATRVSGANVLTF

J gene: TRBJ2-7
clone size: few
D gene: .
V gene: TRBV6-2/TRBV6-3
CDR3 DNA: TGTGCCAGCAGTTACTCGAGTCGGGAGGGGGCGCGTTACGAGCAGTACTTC
CDR3 protein: CASSYSSREGARYEQYF

J gene: TRBJ2-7
clone size: .
D gene: .
V gene: TRBV27
CDR3 DNA: TGTGCCAGCAGTCCGCGGACAGTGAGCTACGAGCAGTACTTC
CDR3 protein: CASSPRTVSYEQYF

J gene: TRBJ2-2
clone size: .
D gene: .
V gene: TRBV11-3
CDR3 DNA: TGTGCCAGCAGCTTAGGGACAGCCACCGGGGAGCTGTTTTTT
CDR3 protein: CASSLGTATGELFF

J gene: TRBJ2-2
clone size: .
D gene: .
V gene: TRBV6-5
CDR3 DNA: TGTGCCAGCAACCTAGAAGGGGGATCGGGGGAGCTGTTTTTT
CDR3 protein: CASNLEGGSGELFF

J gene: TRBJ2-1
clone size: once
D gene: TRBD1
V gene: TRBV11-3
CDR3 DNA: TGTGCCAGCAGCTGGATGCGGGACAGGGGCCATGAGCAGTTCTTC
CDR3 protein: CASSWMRDRGHEQFF

J gene: TRBJ1-4
clone size: .
D gene: TRBD1
V gene: TRBV3-1/TRBV3-2
CDR3 DNA: TGTGCCAGCAGCCCCCGGGACAGGTTAAATGAAAAACTGTTTTTT
CDR3 protein: CASSPRDRLNEKLFF

J gene: TRBJ1-3
clone size: few
D gene: TRBD1
V gene: TRBV28
CDR3 DNA: TGTGCCACCAAGTCCCGGGACAGCTCTGGAAACACCATATATTTT
CDR3 protein: CATKSRDSSGNTIYF